Below, 29 T cell receptor beta chains from the same sample are listed, as sequenced in a study of blood T cell repertoires in COVID-19. Measured with immunoSEQ multiplex PCR; TCRdb has only the in-frame clones, and not every one. This sample has some 320,000 clones, with more than 90% found just once. Sequencing was carried out using PBMCs or T cells enriched from blood (not recorded which). The receptor set was obtained from a woman in her twenties or thirties who had been exposed to COVID-19.

The chain is built from TRBV7-9 and TRBJ2-2; possibly TRBD2 for D (6 bases). Trimming pared 8 bases from V and 0 bases from J, leaving 16 bases between. This CDR3 has 16 residues. Germline V gene lookup returns CDR1 SEHNR and CDR2 FQNEAQ (reference sequence). The CDR3 loop is CASSRMAGSNTGELFF. In DNA form, the CDR3 reads TGTGCCAGCTCACGGATGGCGGGGTCGAACACCGGGGAGCTGTTTTTT. Together with reference TRBV7-9 and TRBJ2-2, the CDR3 gives the full variable domain: DTGVSQNPRHKITKRGQNVTFRCDPISEHNRLYWYRQTLGQGPEFLTYFQNEAQLEKSRLLSDRFSAERPKGSFSTLEIQRTEQGDSAMYLCASSRMAGSNTGELFFGEGSRLTVL.

CDR3 nucleotides: TGCGCCAGCGGCGAGGGGACTATCTACGAGCAGTACTTC. It codes for CASGEGTIYEQYF. This chain connects TRBV5-1 to TRBJ2-7; 7 nucleotides agree with TRBD2. Germline lookup yields CDR1 SGHRS and CDR2 YFSETQ. This CDR3 has 13 amino acids. Losses at the gene ends were 7 bases for V and 3 bases for J; bases not matched to a gene: 7.

The chain carries TRBV9 and TRBJ1-1; D is uncertain. This CDR3 is 14 amino acids long. V shed 7 bases and J shed 5 bases, with 18 bases lying between them. Germline V CDR1 and CDR2: SGDLS, YYNGEE. DNA of the CDR3: TGTGCCAGCCACCGGGTGGGAAGCGGGACTGAAGCTTTCTTT. Encoded protein: CASHRVGSGTEAFF.

The V and J genes are TRBV6-5 and TRBJ1-2; possibly TRBD1 for D (5 bases). CDR1 is MNHEY, CDR2 SVGAGI, per germline. This CDR3 comprises 15 residues. Trimming left V 0 bases short and J 3 bases short, with 11 bases between. DNA for the CDR3: TGTGCCAGCAGTTACTCCGAGGGGAGGGACTATGGCTACACCTTC. Translation: CASSYSEGRDYGYTF.

The chain employs TRBV7-9 and TRBJ1-2; possible D gene TRBD1, 5 bases. Germline loops: CDR1 SEHNR, CDR2 FQNEAQ (reference sequence). There are 15 residues in the CDR3. Trimming stripped 2 bases from V and 4 bases from J, with 14 bases between. The CDR3 here is CASSLSGEGVYGYTF. The DNA of the CDR3 is TGTGCCAGCAGCTTATCGGGGGAGGGCGTCTATGGCTACACCTTC.

The chain recombines TRBV5-4 with TRBJ2-3, with 8 bases aligning to TRBD2. With V trimmed by 0 bases and J by 6 bases, 9 bases remained unmatched. Germline CDR1 is SGHNT and CDR2 is YYREEE (reference sequence). CDR3 size: 16 residues. Here the CDR3 reads CASSLGGSGVFDTQYF. CDR3 in DNA: TGTGCCAGCAGCTTGGGTGGTAGCGGGGTTTTTGATACGCAGTATTTT.

The rearrangement joins TRBV3-1 (or the pseudogene TRBV3-2) to TRBJ2-7; TRBD1 matches at 9 bases. The V gene end was trimmed by 4 bases and the J gene end by 4 bases; junction bases not matched to a gene: 11. Germline CDR1 reads LGHDT; CDR2 reads YNNKEL (reference sequence). This CDR3 region has 16 residues. The CDR3 DNA sequence: TGTGCCAGCAGCCCAGACTTCTGGACAGGGGTTTACGAGCAGTACTTC. Protein product: CASSPDFWTGVYEQYF.

V gene TRBV18 combines with J gene TRBJ1-2, with D possibly TRBD1 on 6 matching bases. This CDR3 has 15 residues. Germline CDR1 KGHSH, CDR2 LQKENI. Trimming stripped 2 bases from V and 8 bases from J, with 18 bases between. The CDR3 reads CASSPTTTGLGGYTF. The CDR3 coding sequence is TGTGCCAGCTCACCAACTACTACAGGGTTGGGAGGCTACACCTTC.

Remarks on this clone: The junction shows a germline mismatch at one end, possibly a read error. The chain combines TRBV4-1 with TRBJ1-2; 9 positions match TRBD1. Germline CDR1 is MGHRA and CDR2 is YSYEKL. The CDR3 has 13 residues. CDR3 DNA: TGCGCCAGCAGCCAAGGGATGGGACAGGGACAACGCTTC. Residues: CASSQGMGQGQRF.

The chain joins TRBV16 to TRBJ2-5; TRBD1 agrees at 9 bases. The V gene end was trimmed by 2 bases and the J gene end by 0 bases; junction bases not matched to a gene: 7. Germline lookup yields CDR1 KGHSY and CDR2 FQNENV. This CDR3 comprises 17 residues. CDR3 in DNA: TGTGCCAGCAGCCAAGAAGGGGACAGGGTTTACCAAGAGACCCAGTACTTC. This gives the protein CASSQEGDRVYQETQYF. The complete variable domain, with remaining parts taken from reference TRBV16 and TRBJ2-5, reads GEEVAQTPKHLVRGEGQKAKLYCAPIKGHSYVFWYQQVLKNEFKFLISFQNENVFDETGMPKERFSAKCLPNSPCSLEIQATKLEDSAVYFCASSQEGDRVYQETQYFGPGTRLLVL.

This clone has at least ten counts. The chain recombines TRBV6-5 with TRBJ1-1; D call uncertain. V shed 0 bases and J shed 11 bases, with 16 bases lying between them. This CDR3 is built from 14 residues. Germline V gene data show CDR1 as MNHEY and CDR2 as SVGAGI. CDR3 sequence: CASSYSLGVTKAFF. In nucleotides, the CDR3 is TGTGCCAGCAGTTACTCGTTAGGCGTTACTAAGGCTTTCTTT.

The chain employs TRBV13 and TRBJ2-7; D may be TRBD2 (6 bases). Deletions cut 5 bases from V and 6 bases from J, with 11 bases between. CDR1 and CDR2 (germline): PRHDT, FYEKMQ (reference sequence). The CDR3 length is 12 residues. The CDR3 coding sequence is TGTGCCAGCAGCCCTGGGACTGTCGAGCAGTACTTC. The encoded protein is CASSPGTVEQYF.

The rearrangement uses TRBV5-1 and TRBJ1-6; the D is unclear. V lost 2 bases to trimming and J lost 7 bases, with 7 bases between them. The CDR3 has 13 amino acids. Germline V gene sequence: CDR1 SGHRS, CDR2 YFSETQ. The CDR3 loop reads CASSLEQNSPLHF. Written as DNA, the CDR3 is TGCGCCAGCAGCTTAGAACAGAATTCACCCCTCCACTTT.

The V gene is TRBV29-1, the J gene TRBJ1-1; no clear D. The germline gives CDR1 SQVTM, CDR2 ANQGSEA. V shed 3 bases and J shed 4 bases, with 15 bases lying between them. CDR3 length: 14 residues. The DNA of the CDR3 is TGCAGCGTTGACATGGGTGGTTCGGGCACTGAAGCTTTCTTT. Protein product: CSVDMGGSGTEAFF.

The chain employs TRBV27 and TRBJ2-1, with 7 positions matching TRBD1. V trimming: 3 bases; J trimming: 7 bases; junction bases outside the gene matches: 9. This CDR3 region has 15 residues. Germline V gives CDR1 MNHEY, CDR2 SMNVEV (reference sequence). CDR3 loop: CASSFFGHRGNEQFF. CDR3 DNA sequence: TGTGCCAGCAGTTTCTTTGGGCACAGGGGTAATGAGCAGTTCTTC.

The J gene is TRBJ2-3, the V gene TRBV9, with 9 bases aligning to TRBD2. V trimming: 3 bases; J trimming: 6 bases; junction bases outside the gene matches: 11. This CDR3 has 16 amino acids. In germline, CDR1 is SGDLS, CDR2 YYNGEE. The CDR3, as DNA: TGTGCCAGCAGCGCAAGAGGGACTAGCAGCTCGGATACGCAGTATTTT. It yields the protein CASSARGTSSSDTQYF.

The chain combines TRBV10-3 with TRBJ1-2, with 11 positions matching TRBD1. After removal of 3 bases from V and 8 bases from J, the junction contained 8 bases not matched to a gene. The CDR3 totals 15 residues. The germline gives CDR1 ENHRY, CDR2 SYGVKD. CDR3 in amino acids: CAISDRDRGSGGYTF. The CDR3 DNA follows: TGTGCCATCAGTGATCGGGACAGGGGGTCAGGCGGCTACACCTTC.

The V call is TRBV5-1, the J call TRBJ1-6; TRBD1 is a possible D gene (5 bases). V was pared by 4 bases and J by 7 bases, with 21 bases between. The CDR3 has 17 amino acids. CDR1 and CDR2 from the germline V gene are SGHRS and YFSETQ. CDR3 protein: CASSQLSGRAGNSPLHF. The CDR3 nucleotides read TGCGCCAGCAGCCAACTATCAGGGCGAGCGGGGAATTCACCCCTCCACTTT.

The V call is TRBV27, the J call TRBJ2-3, with D possibly matching TRBD2 (7 bases). Trimming left V 0 bases short and J 0 bases short, with 16 bases between. CDR1 and CDR2 from the germline V gene are MNHEY and SMNVEV (reference sequence). CDR3 length equals 18 residues. CDR3 nucleotide sequence: TGTGCCAGCAGTTTATCACGTTTGTGGGGGGGCAGCACAGATACGCAGTATTTT. Translating it yields CASSLSRLWGGSTDTQYF.

The gene calls are TRBV27 and TRBJ2-3, with 12 nucleotides matching TRBD2. J was trimmed by 1 base and V by 6 bases; bases with no gene match: 14. The CDR3 length is 19 residues. Germline CDR1 MNHEY, CDR2 SMNVEV (reference sequence). The CDR3 reads CASRPAGLAGSLRTDTQYF. DNA of the CDR3: TGTGCCAGCAGACCCGCTGGACTAGCGGGGAGCCTACGCACAGATACGCAGTATTTT.

The chain is built from TRBV24-1 and TRBJ1-1, with D possibly being TRBD1 (6 bases). Trimming pared 6 bases from V and 2 bases from J, leaving 12 bases between. Germline-derived CDR1 and CDR2 are KGHDR and SFDVKD. This CDR3 is built from 14 residues. The CDR3 coding sequence is TGTGCCACCAGTCCCCGGGGGGGCAACACTGAAGCTTTCTTT. Translating gives CATSPRGGNTEAFF.

J is TRBJ2-7 and V is TRBV5-4; D is possibly TRBD1 (6 bases). V lost 4 bases and J lost 9, with 20 bases in between. The CDR3 is made up of 14 amino acids. Germline lookup yields CDR1 SGHNT and CDR2 YYREEE (reference sequence). The CDR3 bases are TGTGCCAGCAGCCCAATGACAGGCCCGGGCGGGCAGTACTTC. It yields the protein CASSPMTGPGGQYF.

The chain uses TRBV11-2 and TRBJ2-7, with 7 nucleotides matching TRBD1. The CDR3 is made up of 14 amino acids. Trimming at V came to 5 bases and at J to 2 bases, leaving 6 bases not matched to a gene. Germline CDR1 reads SGHAT; CDR2 reads FQNNGV. The CDR3: CASSHGTAAYEQYF. CDR3 in DNA: TGTGCCAGCAGCCACGGGACAGCTGCCTACGAGCAGTACTTC.

This chain uses TRBV2 with TRBJ1-5; no clear D. CDR1 is SNHLY and CDR2 is FYNNEI in the germline V gene. The CDR3 runs 15 residues. The V end was cut by 4 bases, the J end by 3 bases, with 13 bases between. In nucleotides, the CDR3 is TGTGCCAGCAGTGTCCACGGGAGGGTCAATCAGCCCCAGCATTTT. Its protein is CASSVHGRVNQPQHF.

The rearrangement joins TRBV13 to TRBJ1-2; D is perhaps TRBD1 (6 bases). The germline gives CDR1 PRHDT, CDR2 FYEKMQ (reference sequence). V was clipped by 5 bases and J by 7 bases, with 23 bases between them. The CDR3 runs to 16 residues. The CDR3 bases are TGTGCCAGCAGCCCCCCCGGGGGGGCCCAACAGTCTGGCTACACCTTC. It specifies CASSPPGGAQQSGYTF.

The chain is built from TRBV7-9 and TRBJ1-2; TRBD1 agrees at 11 bases. Germline CDR1 is SEHNR and CDR2 is FQNEAQ (reference sequence). V lost 5 bases to trimming and J lost 6 bases; unmatched junction nucleotides: 2. This CDR3 is 13 amino acids long. The CDR3 sequence is CASSPDRGHGYTF. The CDR3 nucleotides are TGTGCCAGCAGCCCGGACAGGGGGCATGGCTACACCTTC. Full variable domain (missing parts from reference TRBV7-9 and TRBJ1-2): DTGVSQNPRHKITKRGQNVTFRCDPISEHNRLYWYRQTLGQGPEFLTYFQNEAQLEKSRLLSDRFSAERPKGSFSTLEIQRTEQGDSAMYLCASSPDRGHGYTFGSGTRLTVV.

The rearrangement links TRBV4-1 to TRBJ1-1; a possible D gene is TRBD1 (5 bases). Trimming left V 2 bases short and J 6 bases short, with 16 bases between. Germline CDR1 MGHRA, CDR2 YSYEKL. The CDR3 runs 15 residues. The CDR3 reads CASSQPGLTGAEAFF. CDR3 DNA sequence: TGCGCCAGCAGCCAACCGGGACTTACGGGGGCTGAAGCTTTCTTT.

V gene TRBV5-1 combines with J gene TRBJ1-2; D might be TRBD1 (5 bases). The germline V gene encodes CDR1 SGHRS and CDR2 YFSETQ. The CDR3 loop spans 13 amino acids. V was pared by 0 bases and J by 10 bases, with 13 bases between. The CDR3 DNA is TGCGCCAGCAGCTTGGGGCCTGACAGTGCCTACACCTTC. Amino acid sequence: CASSLGPDSAYTF.

This clone has just a few counts. V is TRBV10-3 and J is TRBJ1-1; 11 positions match TRBD1. The CDR3 sequence is 14 residues long. Trimming at V came to 6 bases and at J to 4 bases, leaving 4 bases not matched to a gene. Germline V gene lookup returns CDR1 ENHRY and CDR2 SYGVKD. The CDR3 is CAIRPGTGGTEAFF. The CDR3 region has the DNA TGTGCCATCAGGCCCGGGACAGGGGGCACTGAAGCTTTCTTT.